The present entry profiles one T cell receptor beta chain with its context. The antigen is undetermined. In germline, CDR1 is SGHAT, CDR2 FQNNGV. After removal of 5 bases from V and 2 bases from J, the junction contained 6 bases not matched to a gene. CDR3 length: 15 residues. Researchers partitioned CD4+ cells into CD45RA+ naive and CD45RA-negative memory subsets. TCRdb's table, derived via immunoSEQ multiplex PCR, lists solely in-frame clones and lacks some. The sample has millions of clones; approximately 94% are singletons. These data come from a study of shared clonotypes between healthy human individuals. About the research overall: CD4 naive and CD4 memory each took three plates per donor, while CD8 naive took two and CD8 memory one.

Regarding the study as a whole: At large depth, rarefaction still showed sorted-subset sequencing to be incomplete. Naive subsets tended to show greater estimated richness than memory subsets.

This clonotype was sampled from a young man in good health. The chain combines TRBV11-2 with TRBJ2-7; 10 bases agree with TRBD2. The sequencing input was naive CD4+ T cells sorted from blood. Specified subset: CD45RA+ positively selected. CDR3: CASSKQRGGAYEQYF. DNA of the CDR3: TGTGCCAGCAGCAAACAGCGGGGGGGTGCCTACGAGCAGTACTTC.